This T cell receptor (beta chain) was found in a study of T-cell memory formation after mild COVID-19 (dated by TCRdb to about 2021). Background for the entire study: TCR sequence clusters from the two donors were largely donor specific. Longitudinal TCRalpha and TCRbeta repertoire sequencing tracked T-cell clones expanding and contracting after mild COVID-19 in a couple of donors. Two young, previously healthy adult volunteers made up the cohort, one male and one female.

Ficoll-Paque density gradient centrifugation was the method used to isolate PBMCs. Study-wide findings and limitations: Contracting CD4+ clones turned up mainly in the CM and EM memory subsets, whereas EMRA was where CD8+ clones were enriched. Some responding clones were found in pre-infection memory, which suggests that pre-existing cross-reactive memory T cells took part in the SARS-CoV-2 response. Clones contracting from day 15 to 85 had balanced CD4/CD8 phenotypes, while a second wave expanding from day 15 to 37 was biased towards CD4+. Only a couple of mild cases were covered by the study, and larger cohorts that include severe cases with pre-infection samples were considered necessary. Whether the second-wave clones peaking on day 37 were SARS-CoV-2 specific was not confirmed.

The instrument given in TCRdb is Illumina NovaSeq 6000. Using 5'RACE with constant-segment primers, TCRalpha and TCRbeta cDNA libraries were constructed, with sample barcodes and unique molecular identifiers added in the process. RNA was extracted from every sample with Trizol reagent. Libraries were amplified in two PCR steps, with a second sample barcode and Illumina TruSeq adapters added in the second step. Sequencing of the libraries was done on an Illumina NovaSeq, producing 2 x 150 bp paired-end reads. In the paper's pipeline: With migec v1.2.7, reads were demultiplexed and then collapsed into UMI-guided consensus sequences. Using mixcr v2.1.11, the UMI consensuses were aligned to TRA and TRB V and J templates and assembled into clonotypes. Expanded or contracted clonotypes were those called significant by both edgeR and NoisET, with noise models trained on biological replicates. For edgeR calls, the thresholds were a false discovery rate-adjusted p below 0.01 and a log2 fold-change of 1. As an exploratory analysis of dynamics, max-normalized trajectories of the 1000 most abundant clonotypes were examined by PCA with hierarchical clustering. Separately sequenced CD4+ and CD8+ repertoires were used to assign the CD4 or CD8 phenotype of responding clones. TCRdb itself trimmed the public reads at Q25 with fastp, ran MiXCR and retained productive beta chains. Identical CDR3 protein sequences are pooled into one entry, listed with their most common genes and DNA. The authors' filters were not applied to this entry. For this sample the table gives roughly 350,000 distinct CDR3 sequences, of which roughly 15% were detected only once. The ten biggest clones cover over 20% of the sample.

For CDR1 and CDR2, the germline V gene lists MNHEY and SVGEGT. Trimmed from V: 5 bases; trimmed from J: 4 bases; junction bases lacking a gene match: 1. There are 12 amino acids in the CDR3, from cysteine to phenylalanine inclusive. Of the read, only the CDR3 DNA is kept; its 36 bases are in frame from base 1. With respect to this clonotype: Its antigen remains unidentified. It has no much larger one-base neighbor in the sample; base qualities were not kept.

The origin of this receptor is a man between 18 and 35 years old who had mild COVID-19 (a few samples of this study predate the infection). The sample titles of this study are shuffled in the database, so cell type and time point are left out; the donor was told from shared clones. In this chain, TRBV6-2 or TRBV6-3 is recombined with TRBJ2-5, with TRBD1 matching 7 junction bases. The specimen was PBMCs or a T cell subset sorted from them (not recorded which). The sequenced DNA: TGTGCCAGCAGTGACAGGGTAGAGACCCAGTACTTC. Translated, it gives CASSDRVETQYF.